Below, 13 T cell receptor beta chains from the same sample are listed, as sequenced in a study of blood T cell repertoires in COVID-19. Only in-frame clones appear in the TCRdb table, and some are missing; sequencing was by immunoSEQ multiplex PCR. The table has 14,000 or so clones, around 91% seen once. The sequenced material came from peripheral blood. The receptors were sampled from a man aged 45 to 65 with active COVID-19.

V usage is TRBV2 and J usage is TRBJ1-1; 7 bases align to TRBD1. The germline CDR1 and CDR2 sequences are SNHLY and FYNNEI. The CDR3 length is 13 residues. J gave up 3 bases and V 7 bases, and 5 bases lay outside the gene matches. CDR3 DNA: TGTGCCAGCAAACGGGACAGCCACACTGAAGCTTTCTTT. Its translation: CASKRDSHTEAFF.

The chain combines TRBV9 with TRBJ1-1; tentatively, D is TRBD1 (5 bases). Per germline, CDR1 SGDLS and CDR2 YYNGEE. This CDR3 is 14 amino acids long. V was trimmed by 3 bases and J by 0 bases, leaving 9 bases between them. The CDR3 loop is CASSAGGLNTEAFF. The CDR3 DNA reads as TGTGCCAGCAGCGCCGGGGGTCTGAACACTGAAGCTTTCTTT.

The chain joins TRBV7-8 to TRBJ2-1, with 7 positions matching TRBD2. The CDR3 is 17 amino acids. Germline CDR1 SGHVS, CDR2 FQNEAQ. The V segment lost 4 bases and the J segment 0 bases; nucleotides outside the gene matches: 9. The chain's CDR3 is CASSSSLAASSYNEQFF. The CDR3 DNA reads TGTGCCAGCAGCTCGAGTCTAGCGGCGAGCTCCTACAATGAGCAGTTCTTC.

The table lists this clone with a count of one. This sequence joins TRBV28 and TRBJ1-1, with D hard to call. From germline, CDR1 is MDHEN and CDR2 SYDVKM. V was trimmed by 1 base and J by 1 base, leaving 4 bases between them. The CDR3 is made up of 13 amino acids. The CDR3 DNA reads TGTGCCAGCAGTTTATCAGGGAACACTGAAGCTTTCTTT. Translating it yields CASSLSGNTEAFF.

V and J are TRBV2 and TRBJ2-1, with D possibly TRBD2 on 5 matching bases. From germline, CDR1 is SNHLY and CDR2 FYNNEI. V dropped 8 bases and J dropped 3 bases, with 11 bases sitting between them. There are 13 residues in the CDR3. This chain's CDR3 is CASGGGLYNEQFF. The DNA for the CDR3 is TGTGCCAGCGGAGGAGGACTCTACAATGAGCAGTTCTTC.

The CDR3, as DNA: TGTGCCAGCAGCTTAGAGACTAGGACGTCCGGGGAGCTGTTTTTT. This sequence encodes CASSLETRTSGELFF. V gene TRBV11-2 combines with J gene TRBJ2-2; a possible D gene is TRBD2 (6 bases). Germline CDR1 reads SGHAT; CDR2 reads FQNNGV. The V end was cut by 0 bases, the J end by 6 bases, with 11 bases between. This CDR3 has 15 amino acids.

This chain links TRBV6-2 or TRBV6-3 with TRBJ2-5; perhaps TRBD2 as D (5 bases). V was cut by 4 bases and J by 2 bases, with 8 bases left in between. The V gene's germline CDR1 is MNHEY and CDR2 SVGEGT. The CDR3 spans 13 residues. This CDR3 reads CASSSDWQETQYF. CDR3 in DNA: TGTGCCAGCAGTTCGGACTGGCAAGAGACCCAGTACTTC.

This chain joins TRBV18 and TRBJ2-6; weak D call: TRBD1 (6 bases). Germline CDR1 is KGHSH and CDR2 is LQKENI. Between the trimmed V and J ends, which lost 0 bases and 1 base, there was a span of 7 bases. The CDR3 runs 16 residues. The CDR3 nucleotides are TGTGCCAGCTCACCACCCACAGGGTCTGGGGCCAACGTCCTGACTTTC. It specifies CASSPPTGSGANVLTF.

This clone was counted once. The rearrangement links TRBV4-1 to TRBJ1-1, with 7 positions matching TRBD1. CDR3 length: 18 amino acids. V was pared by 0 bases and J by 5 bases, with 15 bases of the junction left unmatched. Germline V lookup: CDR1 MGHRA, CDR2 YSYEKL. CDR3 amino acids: CASSQETLKQGRWTEAFF. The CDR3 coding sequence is TGCGCCAGCAGCCAAGAGACCCTTAAACAGGGGAGATGGACTGAAGCTTTCTTT.

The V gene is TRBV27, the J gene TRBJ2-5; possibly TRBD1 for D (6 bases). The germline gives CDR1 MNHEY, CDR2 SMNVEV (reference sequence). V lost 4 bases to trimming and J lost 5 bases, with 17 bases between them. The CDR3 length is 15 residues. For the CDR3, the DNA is TGTGCCAGCAGTTCGGGTAACAGGGCGGGCGAGACCCAGTACTTC. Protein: CASSSGNRAGETQYF.

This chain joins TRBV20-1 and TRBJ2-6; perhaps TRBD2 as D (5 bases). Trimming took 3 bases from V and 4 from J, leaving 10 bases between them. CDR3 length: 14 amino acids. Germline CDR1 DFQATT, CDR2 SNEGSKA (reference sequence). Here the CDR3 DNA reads TGCAGTGCTAGTCGCCCGGGAGGGGCCAACGTCCTGACTTTC. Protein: CSASRPGGANVLTF.

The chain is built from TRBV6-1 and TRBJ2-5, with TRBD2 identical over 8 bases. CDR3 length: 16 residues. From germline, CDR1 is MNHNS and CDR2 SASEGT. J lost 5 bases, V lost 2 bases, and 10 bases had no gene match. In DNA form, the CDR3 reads TGTGCCAGCAGTGAACCCCGGGAGGGAGGGGAGGAGACCCAGTACTTC. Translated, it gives CASSEPREGGEETQYF.

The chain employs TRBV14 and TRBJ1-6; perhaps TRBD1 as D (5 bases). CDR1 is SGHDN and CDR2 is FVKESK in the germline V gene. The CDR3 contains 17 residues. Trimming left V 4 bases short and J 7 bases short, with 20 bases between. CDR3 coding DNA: TGTGCCAGCAGCCCACTCCGGAAGGGGCGACAGAATTCACCCCTCCACTTT. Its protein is CASSPLRKGRQNSPLHF.